This T cell receptor (beta chain) was identified in a study of blood T cell repertoires in COVID-19. Study overall: Acute and convalescent COVID-19 specimens originated in the United States, Italy and Spain. PBMCs, B-cell-depleted T cells, or T cells were the source of the cDNA or gDNA that made up the material.

V trimming: 7 bases; J trimming: 3 bases; junction bases outside the gene matches: 12. The CDR3 has 18 amino acids. Germline loops: CDR1 SGHRS, CDR2 YFSETQ. Data came from immunoSEQ multiplex PCR; TCRdb stores just in-frame clones and leaves some out. The sample lists some 65,000 clones, around 88% occurring once. The material sequenced was peripheral blood. The TCR originated in a middle-aged man with COVID-19, enrolled during active disease. The chain uses TRBV5-1 and TRBJ2-3; TRBD2 matches at 15 bases. The DNA of the CDR3 is TGCGCCAGCTCCTCATCCGGGACTAGCGGGGGGCAGACAGATACGCAGTATTTT. Its protein product is CASSSSGTSGGQTDTQYF.